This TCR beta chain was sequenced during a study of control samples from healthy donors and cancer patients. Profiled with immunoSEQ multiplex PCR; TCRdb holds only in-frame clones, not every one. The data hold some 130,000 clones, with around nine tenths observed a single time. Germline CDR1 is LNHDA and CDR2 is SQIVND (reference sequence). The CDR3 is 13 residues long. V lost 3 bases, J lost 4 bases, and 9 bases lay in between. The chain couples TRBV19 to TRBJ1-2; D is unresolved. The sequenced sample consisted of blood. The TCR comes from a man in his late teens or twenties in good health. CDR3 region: CASSIPSTYGYTF. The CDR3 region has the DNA TGTGCCAGTAGTATCCCCTCGACCTATGGCTACACCTTC.